One TCR beta chain is described in this entry. The CDR3 extends over 13 amino acids. Germline CDR1 KGHSH, CDR2 LQKENI. The V and J ends lost 3 bases and 5 bases respectively, with 8 bases between them. TCRdb keeps only in-frame clones here, not all; method: immunoSEQ multiplex PCR. This table holds about 14,000 clones, approximately 89% found once. This record comes from a study of T cell repertoires and Cas9 in healthy adults. In the study overall: Multi-effector potency, cytotoxicity and lineage were assessed in SpCas9-reactive CD4 and CD8 T cells.

The clonotype originates from a human donor in good health. The sample consisted of Tregs (CD4+, CD25+, CD127-, CD137-, CD154-) from PBMCs; culture status not recorded. The chain links TRBV18 to TRBJ2-1, with unresolved D. In nucleotides, the CDR3 is TGTGCCAGCTCACCCTCAGGTAACAATGAGCAGTTCTTC. Amino acids: CASSPSGNNEQFF. Combining the CDR3 with reference TRBV18 and TRBJ2-1 gives the whole variable domain NAGVMQNPRHLVRRRGQEARLRCSPMKGHSHVYWYRQLPEEGLKFMVYLQKENIIDESGMPKERFSAEFPKEGPSILRIQQVVRGDSAAYFCASSPSGNNEQFFGPGTRLTVL.